The entry below describes one T cell receptor (beta chain). The table came from immunoSEQ multiplex PCR; TCRdb's copy has only in-frame clones and leaves some out. Here the sample spans about 100,000 clones, 70% to 85% being singletons. This specimen comes from a study of control samples from healthy donors and cancer patients. V lost 10 bases to trimming and J lost 6 bases, with 21 bases between them. Germline CDR1 reads SNHLY; CDR2 reads FYNNEI. CDR3 length: 14 amino acids. This TCR was sampled from a young man in good health. The sample taken for sequencing was blood. This chain connects TRBV2 to TRBJ1-2; no definite D call. This CDR3 is CATRWTGSTHGYTF. In nucleotides, the CDR3 is TGTGCCACCAGATGGACGGGATCCACCCATGGCTACACCTTC.